This passage covers 27 T cell receptor beta chains from one sample sequenced in a study of cytomegalovirus exposure and HLA in healthy donors. With 60 Vbeta and 13 Jbeta primers, the PCR was carried out. Produced via immunoSEQ multiplex PCR; TCRdb's table is partial and in-frame only. The sample contains around 120,000 clones, roughly 84% of which appear only once. The sample taken for sequencing was PBMCs. Every receptor here comes from a girl aged 2-10 years in good health and CMV-seronegative.

The chain links TRBV4-1 to TRBJ2-1; D may be TRBD1 (5 bases). The CDR3 consists of 15 residues. V lost 0 bases and J 8 bases, leaving 14 bases between the germline ends. Germline V gene data show CDR1 as MGHRA and CDR2 as YSYEKL. CDR3 coding DNA: TGCGCCAGCAGCCAAGATCGGGCAGGGATGTATGAGCAGTTCTTC. Translated: CASSQDRAGMYEQFF.

This sequence joins TRBV5-1 and TRBJ2-7, with D unclear. V was shortened by 0 bases and J by 2 bases, with 6 bases between the two germline ends. The CDR3 length is 13 residues. Germline V gene sequence: CDR1 SGHRS, CDR2 YFSETQ. CDR3 protein: CASSLGSAYEQYF. CDR3 nucleotide sequence: TGCGCCAGCAGCTTGGGCTCAGCCTACGAGCAGTACTTC.

Concerning this clone itself: Other DNA sequences within the sample encode an identical CDR3. CDR3 protein: CASSDLAGADTQYF. CDR3 sequence (DNA): TGTGCCAGCAGTGACCTAGCGGGGGCAGATACGCAGTATTTT. The genes are TRBV6-4 and TRBJ2-3, with 10 bases fitting TRBD2. This CDR3 is 14 amino acids long. From germline, CDR1 is MRHNA and CDR2 SNTAGT. The V and J ends lost 2 bases and 4 bases, in that order; junction bases with no gene match: 0.

The J gene is TRBJ2-1, the V gene TRBV30; a possible D gene is TRBD2 (6 bases). The CDR3 loop spans 14 amino acids. The germline V and J ends were trimmed by 5 bases and 2 bases, with 13 bases remaining between them. Germline CDR1 and CDR2: GTSNPN and SVGIG (reference sequence). This CDR3 reads CAWGQGGPYNEQFF. CDR3 nucleotides: TGTGCCTGGGGGCAGGGAGGACCCTACAATGAGCAGTTCTTC.

A note on this clone: In the same sample, other DNA sequences code for this CDR3. This sequence joins TRBV6-5 and TRBJ1-6; a weak D match, TRBD1 (6 bases). CDR1 and CDR2 from the germline V gene are MNHEY and SVGAGI. V was trimmed by 6 bases and J by 6 bases, leaving 15 bases between them. This CDR3 has 15 amino acids. In DNA form, the CDR3 reads TGTGCCAGCAGCAAAACACAGGGCCTTAATTCACCCCTCCACTTT. This sequence encodes CASSKTQGLNSPLHF.

The DNA for the CDR3 is TGTGCCAGCAGTTTCGGAGCCGAGCAGTACTTC. Encoded protein: CASSFGAEQYF. The chain uses TRBV28 and TRBJ2-7; no reliable D call. CDR3 size: 11 residues. Germline V gene lookup returns CDR1 MDHEN and CDR2 SYDVKM. V dropped 3 bases and J dropped 6 bases, with 6 bases sitting between them.

The chain links TRBV7-3 to TRBJ2-2; possible D gene TRBD2, 5 bases. The V gene lost 6 bases and the J gene lost 1 base, with 15 bases spanning the gap. The CDR3 loop spans 16 amino acids. The V gene's germline CDR1 is SGHTA and CDR2 FQGTGA. The CDR3 sequence: CASSLSGIGNTGELFF. The CDR3 nucleotides read TGTGCCAGCAGTCTGAGCGGTATAGGGAACACCGGGGAGCTGTTTTTT.

This chain connects TRBV30 to TRBJ1-2, with 8 bases fitting TRBD1. Per germline, CDR1 GTSNPN and CDR2 SVGIG (reference sequence). The CDR3 covers 14 residues. With 3 bases clipped from V and 2 bases from J, the junction kept 5 bases outside the gene matches. CDR3: CAWRRQGRNYGYTF. The CDR3 bases are TGTGCCTGGAGGCGACAGGGGAGAAACTATGGCTACACCTTC.

V usage is TRBV4-3 and J usage is TRBJ1-2, with D tentatively TRBD1 (5 bases). The CDR3 totals 15 residues. Trimming removed 0 bases at V and 5 bases at J, with 13 bases between. The germline V gene has CDR1 LGHNA and CDR2 YSLEER. CDR3 sequence reads: CASSQDGGGEYGYTF. In DNA form, the CDR3 reads TGCGCCAGCAGCCAAGATGGGGGGGGTGAATATGGCTACACCTTC.

V is TRBV6-5 and J is TRBJ1-6; 8 bases line up with TRBD1. The CDR3 sequence is 14 residues long. Trimming removed 5 bases from V and 8 bases from J; junction bases left unmatched: 5. CDR1 is MNHEY and CDR2 is SVGAGI in the germline V gene. Here the CDR3 reads CASSPDRGYSPLHF. The DNA of the CDR3 is TGTGCCAGCAGTCCCGACAGGGGATATTCACCCCTCCACTTT.

This clone was seen just once. The chain joins TRBV6-5 to TRBJ2-5; D is possibly TRBD2 (5 bases). The CDR3 contains 14 residues. Germline V gives CDR1 MNHEY, CDR2 SVGAGI. V lost 2 bases, J lost 5 bases, and 12 bases lay in between. CDR3 in amino acids: CASSYRELDETQYF. In DNA form, the CDR3 reads TGTGCCAGCAGTTACAGGGAGTTGGATGAGACCCAGTACTTC.

The chain uses TRBV27 and TRBJ2-7; no clear D. The CDR3 length is 14 residues. Germline loops: CDR1 MNHEY, CDR2 SMNVEV (reference sequence). V shed 4 bases and J shed 2 bases, with 12 bases lying between them. As DNA, the CDR3 is TGTGCCAGCAGTTCAGGAATCCAGGCCTACGAGCAGTACTTC. Residues: CASSSGIQAYEQYF.

The chain couples TRBV7-8 to TRBJ2-7; 8 bases line up with TRBD2. The J segment lost 3 bases and the V segment lost 4 bases, leaving 8 bases of the junction unmatched. This CDR3 contains 15 residues. Germline values: CDR1 SGHVS, CDR2 FQNEAQ. The chain's CDR3 is CASSSPALADYEQYF. DNA for the CDR3: TGTGCCAGCAGCTCACCCGCACTAGCGGACTACGAGCAGTACTTC. Full variable domain (rest looked up from reference TRBV7-8 and TRBJ2-7): GAGVSQSPRYKVAKRGQDVALRCDPISGHVSLFWYQQALGQGPEFLTYFQNEAQLDKSGLPSDRFFAERPEGSVSTLKIQRTQQEDSAVYLCASSSPALADYEQYFGPGTRLTVT.

In its sample, this clone was seen a few times. The J gene is TRBJ2-1, the V gene TRBV5-5, with D maybe TRBD2 (6 bases). The CDR3 has 16 residues. With 0 bases removed from V and 8 bases from J, the gap between germline ends came to 18 bases. Germline-derived CDR1 and CDR2 are SGHKS and YYEKEE (reference sequence). The CDR3 nucleotides are TGTGCCAGCAGCTTGGAGTGGTCAGGGAGGACGGATGAGCAGTTCTTC. Translating gives CASSLEWSGRTDEQFF.

V usage is TRBV4-1 and J usage is TRBJ2-7; TRBD2 agrees at 13 bases. Losses at the gene ends were 3 bases for V and 0 bases for J; bases not matched to a gene: 2. The CDR3 sequence is 16 residues long. CDR1 MGHRA and CDR2 YSYEKL come from the germline V gene. The CDR3 nucleotides read TGCGCCAGCAGCCAGGGACTAGCGGGGAGCTCCTACGAGCAGTACTTC. It is translated as CASSQGLAGSSYEQYF.

The sample holds a few counts of this clone. V and J are TRBV5-6 and TRBJ1-5; 8 bases line up with TRBD1. CDR3 length: 19 amino acids. Germline-derived CDR1 and CDR2 are SGHDT and YYEEEE. Trimming removed 4 bases from V and 7 bases from J; junction bases left unmatched: 22. This CDR3 reads CASSHPPLGNWTGRQPQHF. Here the CDR3 DNA reads TGTGCCAGCAGCCATCCGCCCCTTGGCAATTGGACAGGGAGACAGCCCCAGCATTTT.

The rearrangement links TRBV6-5 to TRBJ2-4; D might be TRBD1 (5 bases). The length of the CDR3 is 14 residues. V dropped 6 bases and J dropped 6 bases, with 15 bases sitting between them. Per the germline V gene, CDR1 is MNHEY and CDR2 is SVGAGI. CDR3 residues: CASRPSGQGNIQYF. The CDR3 bases are TGTGCCAGCAGACCCTCAGGGCAGGGAAACATTCAGTACTTC.

This clone was recorded once. V gene TRBV5-1 combines with J gene TRBJ2-6; a weak D match, TRBD1 (6 bases). Trimming removed 9 bases at V and 0 bases at J, with 13 bases between. The CDR3 sequence is 15 residues long. Germline V gene sequence: CDR1 SGHRS, CDR2 YFSETQ. The CDR3 DNA follows: TGCGCCACCGCGACAGGCCACTCTGGGGCCAACGTCCTGACTTTC. Translation gives CATATGHSGANVLTF.

The V gene is TRBV6-4, the J gene TRBJ2-5; the D is unclear. The CDR3 has 15 residues. CDR1 and CDR2 from the germline V gene are MRHNA and SNTAGT. V lost 0 bases and J lost 5, with 13 bases in between. CDR3 nucleotide sequence: TGTGCCAGCAGTGACTCGAAGGAAAACGGGGAGACCCAGTACTTC. Translated, it gives CASSDSKENGETQYF.

The chain couples TRBV7-8 to TRBJ2-5; no clear D gene. Germline values: CDR1 SGHVS, CDR2 FQNEAQ. This CDR3 spans 16 amino acids. Trimming shortened V by 5 bases and J by 2 bases, and 18 bases separated the two germline ends. CDR3 amino acids: CASSPVFLVGQETQYF. The CDR3 DNA is TGTGCCAGCAGCCCCGTCTTCCTAGTTGGACAAGAGACCCAGTACTTC.

The CDR3 DNA reads as TGCGCCAGCAGGCCAGCCCCGGAGATATCACATACGCAGTATTTT. Amino acid sequence: CASRPAPEISHTQYF. The chain couples TRBV23-1 to TRBJ2-3, with D unclear. TRBV23-1 is recorded as an ORF, its role being uncertain. The V and J ends lost 6 bases and 7 bases respectively, with 20 bases between them. The CDR3 sequence is 15 residues long.

The genes are TRBV30 and TRBJ2-1; D may be TRBD2 (6 bases). The ends were cut back, 3 bases at V and 0 bases at J, with 12 bases in the middle. Germline V gene lookup returns CDR1 GTSNPN and CDR2 SVGIG (reference sequence). The CDR3 has 15 amino acids. The DNA for the CDR3 is TGTGCCTGGAGCCGGGACTCAAGCTCCTACAATGAGCAGTTCTTC. Translating it yields CAWSRDSSSYNEQFF.

The genes are TRBV28 and TRBJ1-5; TRBD1 aligns across 7 bases. The V segment lost 3 bases and the J segment 14 bases; nucleotides outside the gene matches: 7. Germline-derived CDR1 and CDR2 are MDHEN and SYDVKM. The CDR3 has 12 amino acids. The CDR3 here is CASSFRQGTEHF. The DNA of the CDR3 is TGTGCCAGCAGTTTCCGACAGGGAACGGAGCATTTT.

The rearrangement uses TRBV7-6 and TRBJ2-7; 13 nucleotides line up with TRBD2. V lost 4 bases to trimming and J lost 3 bases; unmatched junction nucleotides: 12. This CDR3 has 18 amino acids. Per germline, CDR1 SGHVS and CDR2 FNYEAQ. The CDR3 protein is CASSSITGTSGRVYEQYF. CDR3 bases: TGTGCCAGCAGCTCTATTACTGGAACTAGCGGGAGGGTCTACGAGCAGTACTTC.

The chain uses TRBV5-6 and TRBJ2-3; TRBD2 matches 11 bases. Germline lookup yields CDR1 SGHDT and CDR2 YYEEEE. The CDR3 loop spans 17 amino acids. The ends lost 5 bases at V and 13 bases at J; junction bases unmatched: 21. The CDR3 is CASSSLGLAGSRYPEYF. Here the CDR3 DNA reads TGTGCCAGCAGTTCCCTAGGACTAGCGGGCTCTAGATACCCCGAGTATTTT. Filled out from reference TRBV5-6 and TRBJ2-3, the complete variable domain reads DAGVTQSPTHLIKTRGQQVTLRCSPKSGHDTVSWYQQALGQGPQFIFQYYEEEERQRGNFPDRFSGHQFPNYSSELNVNALLLGDSALYLCASSSLGLAGSRYPEYFGPGTRLTVL.

The rearrangement uses TRBV5-1 and TRBJ2-3; TRBD1 might be the D (6 bases). Germline V CDR1 and CDR2: SGHRS, YFSETQ. This CDR3 is built from 15 residues. Trimming took 0 bases from V and 2 from J, leaving 10 bases between them. The CDR3 bases are TGCGCCAGCAGCTTGGTATCAGGGGACACAGATACGCAGTATTTT. It specifies CASSLVSGDTDTQYF.

The J gene is TRBJ1-3, the V gene TRBV7-2, with D possibly matching TRBD1 (6 bases). The CDR3 is made up of 16 amino acids. The V and J ends lost 5 bases and 0 bases respectively, with 14 bases between them. Germline V gene sequence: CDR1 SGHTA, CDR2 FQGNSA. CDR3 DNA sequence: TGTGCCAGCAGCACCCGACAGGCTTACTCTGGAAACACCATATATTTT. This encodes CASSTRQAYSGNTIYF.